A single sample is the source of the 9 T cell receptor beta chains below, sequenced in a study of blood T cell repertoires in COVID-19. The table came from immunoSEQ multiplex PCR; TCRdb's copy has only in-frame clones and leaves some out. The sample lists roughly 290,000 clones, approximately 90% occurring once. Sequencing was performed on peripheral blood. These receptors were obtained from a woman aged 60-75 years with acute or convalescent COVID-19.

V is TRBV7-9 and J is TRBJ1-1; no clear D gene. The V gene lost 6 bases and the J gene lost 1 base, with 15 bases spanning the gap. The CDR3 has 15 amino acids. Germline V gene sequence: CDR1 SEHNR, CDR2 FQNEAQ (reference sequence). The CDR3: CASRPLRVANTEAFF. DNA of the CDR3: TGTGCCAGCAGACCTTTGCGGGTCGCGAACACTGAAGCTTTCTTT.

The chain combines TRBV19 with TRBJ2-7; 9 bases fit TRBD2. V lost 4 bases and J lost 5; bases outside the gene matches: 15. The CDR3 spans 17 residues. Germline V gene sequence: CDR1 LNHDA, CDR2 SQIVND (reference sequence). CDR3 in amino acids: CASSNPILAGGPHEQYF. The CDR3 nucleotides read TGTGCCAGTAGTAACCCCATCTTGGCGGGAGGGCCCCACGAGCAGTACTTC.

The V call is TRBV6-5, the J call TRBJ2-1; the match to TRBD2 covers 7 bases. Germline CDR1 is MNHEY and CDR2 is SVGAGI. The CDR3 length is 13 residues. V was pared by 6 bases and J by 4 bases, with 3 bases of the junction left unmatched. The DNA for the CDR3 is TGTGCCAGCAGGGGAGCGGGGTACAATGAGCAGTTCTTC. Residues: CASRGAGYNEQFF.

The V and J genes are TRBV19 and TRBJ1-5; possible D gene TRBD1, 5 bases. The length of the CDR3 is 13 residues. Germline CDR1 and CDR2: LNHDA and SQIVND (reference sequence). Trimming shortened V by 6 bases and J by 5 bases, and 11 bases separated the two germline ends. Here the CDR3 DNA reads TGTGCCAGTAGGATTCGGGGGGATCAGCCCCAGCATTTT. Translated: CASRIRGDQPQHF.

V usage is TRBV7-2 and J usage is TRBJ2-5; 7 nucleotides match TRBD2. Germline loops: CDR1 SGHTA, CDR2 FQGNSA. V lost 3 bases and J lost 5; bases outside the gene matches: 3. The CDR3 sequence is 13 residues long. CDR3 sequence: CASSFGGTETQYF. Here the CDR3 DNA reads TGTGCCAGCAGCTTCGGGGGGACGGAGACCCAGTACTTC.

The chain employs TRBV3-1 (or the pseudogene TRBV3-2) and TRBJ1-2; weak D call: TRBD1 (5 bases). Per germline, CDR1 LGHDT and CDR2 YNNKEL (reference sequence). Trimming stripped 3 bases from V and 0 bases from J, with 8 bases between. CDR3 length: 14 residues. The CDR3 nucleotides read TGTGCCAGCAGCCAGGGGACTCCTAACTATGGCTACACCTTC. The encoded protein is CASSQGTPNYGYTF.

The rearrangement joins TRBV7-2 to TRBJ1-3, with 7 positions matching TRBD1. The V gene end was trimmed by 5 bases and the J gene end by 2 bases; junction bases not matched to a gene: 12. Germline CDR1 is SGHTA and CDR2 is FQGNSA. The CDR3 is 17 residues long. DNA of the CDR3: TGTGCCAGCAGCAGACAGGGACCGGGTGAGGCTGGAAACACCATATATTTT. Encoded protein: CASSRQGPGEAGNTIYF.

This chain uses TRBV27 with TRBJ2-3, with 11 bases fitting TRBD1. This CDR3 comprises 18 residues. With 6 bases clipped from V and 2 bases from J, the junction kept 13 bases outside the gene matches. The germline gives CDR1 MNHEY, CDR2 SMNVEV (reference sequence). DNA of the CDR3: TGTGCCAGCAGCTTCTTAACCGGGACAGGGGGTTCCACAGATACGCAGTATTTT. This gives the protein CASSFLTGTGGSTDTQYF.

The chain has TRBV28 and TRBJ2-5; 10 bases map to TRBD1. J lost 9 bases, V lost 3 bases, and 13 bases had no gene match. The germline V gene has CDR1 MDHEN and CDR2 SYDVKM. The CDR3 consists of 16 residues. Here the CDR3 reads CASSLGDRGRSEAQYF. The DNA of the CDR3 is TGTGCCAGCAGTTTGGGGGACAGGGGCCGATCCGAGGCCCAGTACTTC.